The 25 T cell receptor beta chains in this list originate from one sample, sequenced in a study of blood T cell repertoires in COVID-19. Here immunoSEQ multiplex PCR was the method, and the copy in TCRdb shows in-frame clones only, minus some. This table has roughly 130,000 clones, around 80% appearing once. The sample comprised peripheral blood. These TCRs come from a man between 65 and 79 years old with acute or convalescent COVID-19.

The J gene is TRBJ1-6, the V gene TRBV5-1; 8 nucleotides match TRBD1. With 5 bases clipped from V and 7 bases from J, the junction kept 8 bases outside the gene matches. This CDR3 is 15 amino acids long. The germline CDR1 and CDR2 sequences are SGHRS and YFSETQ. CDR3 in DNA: TGCGCCAGCAGTTCGCGGACAGGGAAAAATTCACCCCTCCACTTT. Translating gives CASSSRTGKNSPLHF.

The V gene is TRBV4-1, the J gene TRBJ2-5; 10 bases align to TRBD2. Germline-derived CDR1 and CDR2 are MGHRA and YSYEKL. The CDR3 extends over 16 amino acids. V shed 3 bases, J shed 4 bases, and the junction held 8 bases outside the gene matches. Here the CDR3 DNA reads TGCGCCAGCAGCCAGCAAGCGGGGGGGCCTCTAGAGACCCAGTACTTC. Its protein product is CASSQQAGGPLETQYF.

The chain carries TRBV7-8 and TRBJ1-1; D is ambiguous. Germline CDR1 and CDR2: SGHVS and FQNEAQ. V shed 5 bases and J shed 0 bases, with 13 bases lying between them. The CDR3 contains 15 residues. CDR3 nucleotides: TGTGCCAGCAGCCAAACCGAACTAATGAACACTGAAGCTTTCTTT. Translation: CASSQTELMNTEAFF.

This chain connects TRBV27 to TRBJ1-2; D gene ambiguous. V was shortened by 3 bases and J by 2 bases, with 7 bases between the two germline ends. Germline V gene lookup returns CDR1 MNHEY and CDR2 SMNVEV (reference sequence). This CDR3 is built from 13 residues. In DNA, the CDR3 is TGTGCCAGCAGTTTCACAGAGAACTATGGCTACACCTTC. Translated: CASSFTENYGYTF.

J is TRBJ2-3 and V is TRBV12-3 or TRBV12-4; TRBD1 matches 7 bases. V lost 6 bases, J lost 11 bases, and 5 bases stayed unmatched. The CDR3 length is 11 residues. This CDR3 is CASSRTGLQYF. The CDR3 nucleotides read TGTGCCAGCAGCCGGACAGGCCTGCAGTATTTT.

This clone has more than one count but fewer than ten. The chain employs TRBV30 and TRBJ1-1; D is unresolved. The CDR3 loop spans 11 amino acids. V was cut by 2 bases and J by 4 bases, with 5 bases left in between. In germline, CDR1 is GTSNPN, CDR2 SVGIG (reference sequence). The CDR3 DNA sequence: TGTGCCTGGAGTCAGGTCACTGAAGCTTTCTTT. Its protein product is CAWSQVTEAFF.

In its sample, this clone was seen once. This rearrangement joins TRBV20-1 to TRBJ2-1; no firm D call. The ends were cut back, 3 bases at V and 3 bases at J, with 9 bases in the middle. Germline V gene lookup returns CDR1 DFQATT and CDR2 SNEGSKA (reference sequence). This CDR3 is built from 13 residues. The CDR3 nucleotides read TGCAGTGCTAGTGAGGCAGTCTACAATGAGCAGTTCTTC. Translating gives CSASEAVYNEQFF.

The CDR3 DNA reads as TGTGCCAGCAATGGACAGGGCTACGAGCAGTACTTC. Protein: CASNGQGYEQYF. The J gene is TRBJ2-7, the V gene TRBV18; TRBD1 matches 8 bases. Trimming cost V 8 bases and J 3 bases; bases outside gene matches: 3. The CDR3 contains 12 residues. Germline V gives CDR1 KGHSH, CDR2 LQKENI.

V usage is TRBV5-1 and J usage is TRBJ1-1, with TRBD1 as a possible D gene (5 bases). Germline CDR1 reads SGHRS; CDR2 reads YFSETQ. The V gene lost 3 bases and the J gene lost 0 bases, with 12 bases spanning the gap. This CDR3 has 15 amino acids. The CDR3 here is CASSSQGSMNTEAFF. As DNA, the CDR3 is TGCGCCAGCAGCTCCCAGGGATCCATGAACACTGAAGCTTTCTTT.

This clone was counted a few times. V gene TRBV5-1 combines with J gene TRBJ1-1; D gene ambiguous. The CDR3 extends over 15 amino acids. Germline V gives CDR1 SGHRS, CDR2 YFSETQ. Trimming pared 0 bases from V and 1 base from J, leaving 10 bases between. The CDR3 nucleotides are TGCGCCAGCAGCTTGGCCCGGCAGGCGAACACTGAAGCTTTCTTT. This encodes CASSLARQANTEAFF. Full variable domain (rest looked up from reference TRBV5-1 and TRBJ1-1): KAGVTQTPRYLIKTRGQQVTLSCSPISGHRSVSWYQQTPGQGLQFLFEYFSETQRNKGNFPGRFSGRQFSNSRSEMNVSTLELGDSALYLCASSLARQANTEAFFGQGTRLTVV.

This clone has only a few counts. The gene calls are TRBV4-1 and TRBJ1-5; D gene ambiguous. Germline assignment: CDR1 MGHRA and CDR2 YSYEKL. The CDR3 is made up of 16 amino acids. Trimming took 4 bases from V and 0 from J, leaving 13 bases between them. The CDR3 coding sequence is TGCGCCAGCAGCCGCGAGGGCGGATATAGCAATCAGCCCCAGCATTTT. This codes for CASSREGGYSNQPQHF.

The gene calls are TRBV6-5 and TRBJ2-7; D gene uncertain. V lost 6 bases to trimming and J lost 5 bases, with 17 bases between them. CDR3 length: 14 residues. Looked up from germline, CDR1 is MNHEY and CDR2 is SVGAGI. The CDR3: CASSQSQVQNEQYF. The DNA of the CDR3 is TGTGCCAGCAGCCAGTCCCAGGTGCAGAACGAGCAGTACTTC.

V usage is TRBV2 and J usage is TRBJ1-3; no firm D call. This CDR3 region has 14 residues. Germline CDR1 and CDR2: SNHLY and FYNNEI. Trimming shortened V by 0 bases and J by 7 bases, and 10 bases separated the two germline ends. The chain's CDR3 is CASSEALSGNTIYF. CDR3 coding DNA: TGTGCCAGCAGTGAAGCGCTCAGCGGGAACACCATATATTTT. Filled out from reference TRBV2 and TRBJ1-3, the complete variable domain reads EPEVTQTPSHQVTQMGQEVILRCVPISNHLYFYWYRQILGQKVEFLVSFYNNEISEKSEIFDDQFSVERPDGSNFTLKIRSTKLEDSAMYFCASSEALSGNTIYFGEGSWLTVV.

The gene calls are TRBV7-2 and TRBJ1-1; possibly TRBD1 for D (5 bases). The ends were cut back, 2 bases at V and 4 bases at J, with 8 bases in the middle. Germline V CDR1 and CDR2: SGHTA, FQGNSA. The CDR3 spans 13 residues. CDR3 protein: CASSLQGSTEAFF. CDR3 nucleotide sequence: TGTGCCAGCAGCTTACAGGGTTCCACTGAAGCTTTCTTT.

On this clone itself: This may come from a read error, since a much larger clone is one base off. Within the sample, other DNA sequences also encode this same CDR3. CDR3 sequence reads: CASSSPTGRTYGYTF. Written as DNA, the CDR3 is TGTGCTAGCAGCAGCCCCACAGGGCGGACCTATGGCTACACCTTC. The chain couples TRBV6-2 or TRBV6-3 to TRBJ1-2, with a weak D call TRBD1 (6 bases). Germline CDR1 reads MNHEY; CDR2 reads SVGEGT. CDR3 length: 15 amino acids.

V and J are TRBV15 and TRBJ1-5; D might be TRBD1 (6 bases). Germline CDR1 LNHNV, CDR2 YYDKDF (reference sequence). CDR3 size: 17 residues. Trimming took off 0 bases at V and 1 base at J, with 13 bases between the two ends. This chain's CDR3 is CATSRDPGQGSNQPQHF. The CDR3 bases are TGTGCCACCAGCAGAGATCCAGGGCAGGGGAGCAATCAGCCCCAGCATTTT. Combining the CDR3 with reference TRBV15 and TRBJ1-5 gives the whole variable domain DAMVIQNPRYQVTQFGKPVTLSCSQTLNHNVMYWYQQKSSQAPKLLFHYYDKDFNNEADTPDNFQSRRPNTSFCFLDIRSPGLGDTAMYLCATSRDPGQGSNQPQHFGDGTRLSIL.

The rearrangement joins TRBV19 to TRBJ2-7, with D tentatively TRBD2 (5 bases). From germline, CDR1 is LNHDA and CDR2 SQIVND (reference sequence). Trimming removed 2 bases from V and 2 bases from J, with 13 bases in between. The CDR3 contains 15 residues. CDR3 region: CASSISAGIPYEQYF. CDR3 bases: TGTGCCAGTAGTATATCAGCCGGGATCCCCTACGAGCAGTACTTC. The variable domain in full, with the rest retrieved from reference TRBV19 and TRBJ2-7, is DGGITQSPKYLFRKEGQNVTLSCEQNLNHDAMYWYRQDPGQGLRLIYYSQIVNDFQKGDIAEGYSVSREKKESFPLTVTSAQKNPTAFYLCASSISAGIPYEQYFGPGTRLTVT.

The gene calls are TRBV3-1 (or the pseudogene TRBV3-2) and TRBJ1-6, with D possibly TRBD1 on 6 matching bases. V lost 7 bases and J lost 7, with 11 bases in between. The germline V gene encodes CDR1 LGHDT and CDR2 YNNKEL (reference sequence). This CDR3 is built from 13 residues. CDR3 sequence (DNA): TGTGCCAGCACCACGGGGGGCAATTCACCCCTCCACTTT. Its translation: CASTTGGNSPLHF.

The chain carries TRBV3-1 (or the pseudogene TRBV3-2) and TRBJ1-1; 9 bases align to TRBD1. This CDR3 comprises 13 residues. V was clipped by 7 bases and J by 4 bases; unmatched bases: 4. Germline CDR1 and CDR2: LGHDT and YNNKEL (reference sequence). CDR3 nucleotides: TGTGCCAGCATGACAGGGGGGGGCACTGAAGCTTTCTTT. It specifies CASMTGGGTEAFF.

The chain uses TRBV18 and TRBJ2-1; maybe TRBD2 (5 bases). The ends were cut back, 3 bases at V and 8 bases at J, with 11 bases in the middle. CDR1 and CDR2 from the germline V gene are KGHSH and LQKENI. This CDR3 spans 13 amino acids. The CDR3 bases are TGTGCCAGCTCACCTATGTTGAGGGATGAGCAGTTCTTC. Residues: CASSPMLRDEQFF.

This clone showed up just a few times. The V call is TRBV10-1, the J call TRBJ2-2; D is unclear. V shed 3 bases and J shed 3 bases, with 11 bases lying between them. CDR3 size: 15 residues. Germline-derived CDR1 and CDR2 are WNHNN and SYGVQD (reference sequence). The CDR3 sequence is CASSDIARDTGELFF. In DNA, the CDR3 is TGCGCCAGCAGTGACATTGCTCGGGACACCGGGGAGCTGTTTTTT.

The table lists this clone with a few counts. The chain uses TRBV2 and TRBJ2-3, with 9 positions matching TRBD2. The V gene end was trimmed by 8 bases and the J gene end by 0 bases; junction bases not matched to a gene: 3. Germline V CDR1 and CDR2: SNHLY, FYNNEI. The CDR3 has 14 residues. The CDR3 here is CASRGLASTDTQYF. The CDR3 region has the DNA TGTGCCAGCCGGGGACTAGCTAGCACAGATACGCAGTATTTT.

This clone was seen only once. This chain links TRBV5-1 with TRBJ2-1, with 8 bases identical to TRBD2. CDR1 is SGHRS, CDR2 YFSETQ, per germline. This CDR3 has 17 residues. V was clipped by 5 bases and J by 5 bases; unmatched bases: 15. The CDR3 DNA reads TGCGCCAGCAGTCAGCGGCGGGGGGTTCCCCGGGACAATGAGCAGTTCTTC. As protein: CASSQRRGVPRDNEQFF. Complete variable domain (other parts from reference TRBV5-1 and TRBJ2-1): KAGVTQTPRYLIKTRGQQVTLSCSPISGHRSVSWYQQTPGQGLQFLFEYFSETQRNKGNFPGRFSGRQFSNSRSEMNVSTLELGDSALYLCASSQRRGVPRDNEQFFGPGTRLTVL.

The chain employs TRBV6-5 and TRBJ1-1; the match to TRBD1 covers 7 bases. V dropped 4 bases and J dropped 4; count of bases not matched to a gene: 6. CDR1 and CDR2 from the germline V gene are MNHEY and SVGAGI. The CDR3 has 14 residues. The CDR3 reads CASSSDRRGTEAFF. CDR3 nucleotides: TGTGCCAGCAGTTCGGACAGGAGGGGCACTGAAGCTTTCTTT.

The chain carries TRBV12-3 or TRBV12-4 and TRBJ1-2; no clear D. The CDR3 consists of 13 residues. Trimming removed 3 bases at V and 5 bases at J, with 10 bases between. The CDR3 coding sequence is TGTGCCAGCAGTTTGCTCACGGGGTATGGCTACACCTTC. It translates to CASSLLTGYGYTF.